Listed below are T cell receptor beta chains from one sample, sequenced in a study of T cell responses to AZD1222 COVID-19 vaccine. TCRdb's table, derived via immunoSEQ multiplex PCR, lists solely in-frame clones and lacks some. The sample has some 180,000 clones; about 89% are singletons. Material: peripheral blood, obtained 28 days after the second AZD1222 dose. These TCRs come from an adult who received the AZD1222 COVID-19 vaccine. Both conserved end residues are trimmed from each CDR3. A D gene is named only where the DNA matches it firmly.

V	J	D	CDR3
TRBV28	TRBJ2-4	TRBD1	ASSGTGSAKNIQY
TRBV28	TRBJ2-5	TRBD1	ASNPPTGVAQY
TRBV6-5	TRBJ2-1	TRBD2	ASRVAGVYEQF
TRBV18	TRBJ2-3	-	ASSPLAERAGRGTQY
TRBV5-1	TRBJ1-3	-	ASSTTQGPGNTIY
TRBV20-1	TRBJ1-2	-	SASFSPGYT
TRBV3-1/TRBV3-2	TRBJ2-1	TRBD2	ASSQVLAIYNEQF
TRBV18	TRBJ1-1	TRBD1	ASSPGGTGSEAF
TRBV3-1/TRBV3-2	TRBJ2-3	TRBD2	ASRQRGGGDTDTQY
TRBV10-2	TRBJ2-7	-	ASSLSGTTSYEQY
TRBV6-5	TRBJ1-1	-	ASRGGGTEAF
TRBV2	TRBJ1-6	-	ASSEVPGESPLH
TRBV7-6	TRBJ1-6	-	ASSPGRRSYNSPLH
TRBV9	TRBJ2-1	-	ASSQPLGVYNEQF
TRBV30	TRBJ2-5	-	AWRALGAGGQETQY
TRBV19	TRBJ1-5	-	ASSIWERNQPQH